The text below deals with one TCR beta chain. This record belongs to a study of blood T cell repertoires in COVID-19. Across the whole study: Collection of acute and convalescent COVID-19 samples took place in the United States, Italy and Spain.

The germline V gene has CDR1 SGHVS and CDR2 FNYEAQ. The CDR3 has 13 residues. V was clipped by 2 bases and J by 8 bases, with 7 bases between them. The method was immunoSEQ multiplex PCR; TCRdb's version includes in-frame clones alone and lacks a portion of them. The sample has approximately 44,000 clones; over 80% are singletons. The source is a woman aged 40 to 49 with acute or convalescent COVID-19. J is TRBJ1-6 and V is TRBV7-6; unclear D gene. Material for sequencing was peripheral blood. In nucleotides, the CDR3 is TGTGCCAGCAGCTTAACAGCCCATTCACCCCTCCACTTT. It codes for CASSLTAHSPLHF.